The entry that follows covers one T cell receptor beta chain sequence. Its specificity is unknown. This entry belongs to a study of cytomegalovirus exposure and HLA in healthy donors. The CDR3 extends over 13 amino acids. The germline gives CDR1 SGHVS, CDR2 FQNEAQ. V lost 1 base and J lost 1, with 4 bases in between. Study-wide points: Previous analysis showed most TCR beta V segments were productive about 87% or about 30% of the time.

PCR involved 60 Vbeta and 13 Jbeta primers. Clones were read by immunoSEQ multiplex PCR, and TCRdb kept only the in-frame ones, dropping some. The top ten hold roughly 2.1% of the sample, which has 150,000 or so clones, 80% to 85% seen once. The rearrangement joins TRBV7-8 to TRBJ1-1; D unclear. Material: PBMCs. The sequence derives from a man younger than 35 in good health and CMV-seronegative. CDR3 sequence (DNA): TGTGCCAGCAGCTTAGGCAGGAACACTGAAGCTTTCTTT. Its protein is CASSLGRNTEAFF.